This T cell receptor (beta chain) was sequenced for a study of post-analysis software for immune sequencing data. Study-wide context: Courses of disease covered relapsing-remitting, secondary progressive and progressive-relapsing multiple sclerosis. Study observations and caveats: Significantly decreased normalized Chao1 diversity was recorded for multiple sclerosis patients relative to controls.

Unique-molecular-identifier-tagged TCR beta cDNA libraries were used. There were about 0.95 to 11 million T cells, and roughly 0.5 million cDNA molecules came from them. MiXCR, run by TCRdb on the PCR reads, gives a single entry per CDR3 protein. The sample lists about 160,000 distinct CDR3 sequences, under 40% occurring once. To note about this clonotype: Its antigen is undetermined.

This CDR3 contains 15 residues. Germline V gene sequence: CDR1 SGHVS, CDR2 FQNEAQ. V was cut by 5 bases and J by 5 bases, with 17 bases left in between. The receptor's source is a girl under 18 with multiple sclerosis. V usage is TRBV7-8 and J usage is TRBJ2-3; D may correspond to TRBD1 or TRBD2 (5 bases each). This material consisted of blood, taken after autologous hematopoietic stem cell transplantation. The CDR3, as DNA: TGTGCCAGCAGCCCAGGGAAAGGGGCGGGAGATACGCAGTATTTT. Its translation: CASSPGKGAGDTQYF.